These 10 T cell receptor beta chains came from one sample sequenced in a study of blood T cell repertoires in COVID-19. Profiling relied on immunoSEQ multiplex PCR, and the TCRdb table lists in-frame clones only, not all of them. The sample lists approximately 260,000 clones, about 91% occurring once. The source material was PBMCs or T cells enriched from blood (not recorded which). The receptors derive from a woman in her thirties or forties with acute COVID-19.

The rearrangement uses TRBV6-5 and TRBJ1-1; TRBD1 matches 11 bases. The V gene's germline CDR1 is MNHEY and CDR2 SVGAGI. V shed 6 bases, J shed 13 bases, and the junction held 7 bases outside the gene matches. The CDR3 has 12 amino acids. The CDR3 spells CASSRPGQGGFF. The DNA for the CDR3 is TGTGCCAGCAGCCGTCCGGGACAGGGGGGTTTCTTT.

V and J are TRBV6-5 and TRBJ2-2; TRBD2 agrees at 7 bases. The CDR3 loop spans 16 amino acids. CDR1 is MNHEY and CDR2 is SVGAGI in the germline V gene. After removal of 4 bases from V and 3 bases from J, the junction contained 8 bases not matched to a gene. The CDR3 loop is CASSSEGLPYTGELFF. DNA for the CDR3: TGTGCCAGCAGTTCCGAGGGACTACCGTACACCGGGGAGCTGTTTTTT.

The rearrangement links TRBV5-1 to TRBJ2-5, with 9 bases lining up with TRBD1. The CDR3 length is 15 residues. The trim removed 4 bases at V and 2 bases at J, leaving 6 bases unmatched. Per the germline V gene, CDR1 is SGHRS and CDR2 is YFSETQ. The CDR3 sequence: CASSLDRGAQETQYF. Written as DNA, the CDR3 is TGCGCCAGCAGCCTGGACAGGGGCGCGCAAGAGACCCAGTACTTC.

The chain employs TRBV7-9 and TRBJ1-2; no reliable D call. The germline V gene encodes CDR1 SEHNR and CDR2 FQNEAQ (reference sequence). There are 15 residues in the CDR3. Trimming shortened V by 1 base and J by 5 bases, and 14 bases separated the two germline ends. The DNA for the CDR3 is TGTGCCAGCAGCTTAGATCAGGCGTTCGGATATGGCTACACCTTC. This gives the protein CASSLDQAFGYGYTF.

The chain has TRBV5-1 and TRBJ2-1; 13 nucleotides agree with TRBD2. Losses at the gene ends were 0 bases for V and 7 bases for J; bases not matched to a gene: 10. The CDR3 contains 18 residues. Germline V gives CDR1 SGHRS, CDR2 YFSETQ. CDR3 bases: TGCGCCAGCAGCTTGGCCCCGCCCGGGACTAGCGGGATAAATGAGCAGTTCTTC. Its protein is CASSLAPPGTSGINEQFF.

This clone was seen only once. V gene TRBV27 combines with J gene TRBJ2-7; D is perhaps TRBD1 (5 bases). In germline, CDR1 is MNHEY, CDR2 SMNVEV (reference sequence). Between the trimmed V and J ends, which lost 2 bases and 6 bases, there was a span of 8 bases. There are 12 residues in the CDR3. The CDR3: CASSLQGGEQYF. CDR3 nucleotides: TGTGCCAGCAGTTTACAGGGCGGCGAGCAGTACTTC.

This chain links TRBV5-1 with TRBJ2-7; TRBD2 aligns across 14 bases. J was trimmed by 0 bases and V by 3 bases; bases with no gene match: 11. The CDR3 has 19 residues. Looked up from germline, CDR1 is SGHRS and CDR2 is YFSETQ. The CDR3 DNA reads TGCGCCAGCAGCTGGGGACTAGCGGGAGCTGGTGGGAGCTCCTACGAGCAGTACTTC. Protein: CASSWGLAGAGGSSYEQYF. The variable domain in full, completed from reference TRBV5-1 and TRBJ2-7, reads KAGVTQTPRYLIKTRGQQVTLSCSPISGHRSVSWYQQTPGQGLQFLFEYFSETQRNKGNFPGRFSGRQFSNSRSEMNVSTLELGDSALYLCASSWGLAGAGGSSYEQYFGPGTRLTVT.

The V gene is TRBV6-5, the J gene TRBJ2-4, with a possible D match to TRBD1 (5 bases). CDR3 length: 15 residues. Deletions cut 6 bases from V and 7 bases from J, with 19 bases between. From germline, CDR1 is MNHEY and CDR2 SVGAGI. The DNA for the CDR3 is TGTGCCAGCAGGGAGAACGGGCCAGGGCGTAACATTCAGTACTTC. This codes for CASRENGPGRNIQYF.

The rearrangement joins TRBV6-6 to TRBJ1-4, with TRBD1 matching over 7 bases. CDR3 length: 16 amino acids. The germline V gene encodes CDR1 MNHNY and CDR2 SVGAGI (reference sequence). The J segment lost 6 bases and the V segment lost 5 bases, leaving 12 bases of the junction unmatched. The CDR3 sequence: CASSRPAGGRHEKLFF. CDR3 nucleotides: TGTGCCAGCAGTCGACCCGCAGGGGGTAGGCATGAAAAACTGTTTTTT.

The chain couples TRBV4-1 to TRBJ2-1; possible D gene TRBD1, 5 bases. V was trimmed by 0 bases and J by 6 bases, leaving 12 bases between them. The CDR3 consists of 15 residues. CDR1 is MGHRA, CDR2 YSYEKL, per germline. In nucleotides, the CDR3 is TGCGCCAGCAGCCAAGATCGGCAGGGCGGCAATGAGCAGTTCTTC. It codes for CASSQDRQGGNEQFF.